The 11 T cell receptor beta chains reported below all come from one sample, sequenced in a study of T cells in localized non-small cell lung cancer. The data were produced by immunoSEQ multiplex PCR, yet TCRdb's version contains in-frame clones alone and is incomplete. The table has around 130,000 clones, 89% seen once; the top ten hold 1.7%. Source: peripheral blood, taken before any cancer treatment. The receptors originated from a female donor older than 55 with stage I lung adenocarcinoma.

This chain joins TRBV6-5 and TRBJ2-4, with a weak D call TRBD1 (6 bases). This CDR3 spans 16 amino acids. The V gene lost 0 bases and the J gene lost 8 bases, with 17 bases spanning the gap. Germline loops: CDR1 MNHEY, CDR2 SVGAGI. This CDR3 reads CASSYSLQGSDHIQYF. The DNA of the CDR3 is TGTGCCAGCAGTTACTCCCTTCAGGGGAGCGATCACATTCAGTACTTC.

This chain connects TRBV7-6 to TRBJ2-3; D is perhaps TRBD1 (5 bases). Germline V gives CDR1 SGHVS, CDR2 FNYEAQ. The CDR3 runs 12 residues. V lost 5 bases and J lost 8, with 11 bases in between. CDR3: CASSQNQGTQYF. The CDR3 DNA is TGTGCCAGCAGCCAAAATCAGGGTACGCAGTATTTT. The complete variable domain, with remaining parts taken from reference TRBV7-6 and TRBJ2-3, reads GAGVSQSPRYKVTKRGQDVALRCDPISGHVSLYWYRQALGQGPEFLTYFNYEAQQDKSGLPNDRFSAERPEGSISTLTIQRTEQRDSAMYRCASSQNQGTQYFGPGTRLTVL.

The rearrangement uses TRBV10-3 and TRBJ2-7; possibly TRBD2 for D (5 bases). Germline CDR1 is ENHRY and CDR2 is SYGVKD. V was trimmed by 4 bases and J by 4 bases, leaving 5 bases between them. The CDR3 has 11 residues. The CDR3 sequence is CAISGEYEQYF. In nucleotides, the CDR3 is TGTGCCATCAGTGGGGAGTACGAGCAGTACTTC.

The chain links TRBV5-4 to TRBJ2-2; D is unresolved. CDR1 and CDR2 (germline): SGHNT, YYREEE (reference sequence). V was clipped by 9 bases and J by 4 bases, with 16 bases between them. This CDR3 is built from 14 residues. CDR3 coding DNA: TGTGCCACAAATTCTCGGAGCTCCACCGGGGAGCTGTTTTTT. Translating it yields CATNSRSSTGELFF.

The V and J genes are TRBV28 and TRBJ2-1; 10 bases match TRBD2. The CDR3 length is 16 residues. The ends lost 0 bases at V and 6 bases at J; junction bases unmatched: 5. Germline lookup yields CDR1 MDHEN and CDR2 SYDVKM. In DNA form, the CDR3 reads TGTGCCAGCAGTTTATGGGCTAGCGGGAGAACCAATGAGCAGTTCTTC. Translated, it gives CASSLWASGRTNEQFF.

This CDR3 is CASSLTAGVLYEQYF. The CDR3 nucleotides read TGTGCCAGCAGCTTAACGGCGGGAGTTCTCTACGAGCAGTACTTC. The chain combines TRBV7-2 with TRBJ2-7, with TRBD2 matching 7 bases. The germline CDR1 and CDR2 sequences are SGHTA and FQGNSA. The length of the CDR3 is 15 residues. J lost 3 bases, V lost 2 bases, and 7 bases had no gene match.

CDR3 loop: CAWGVGGLLYEQYF. The CDR3 region has the DNA TGTGCCTGGGGAGTCGGGGGGCTTCTTTACGAGCAGTACTTC. The rearrangement links TRBV30 to TRBJ2-7; TRBD2 might be the D (7 bases). Trimming stripped 5 bases from V and 4 bases from J, with 18 bases between. The germline V gene has CDR1 GTSNPN and CDR2 SVGIG (reference sequence). The CDR3 has 14 amino acids.

The chain carries TRBV30 and TRBJ2-1, with 14 bases fitting TRBD2. The germline CDR1 and CDR2 sequences are GTSNPN and SVGIG (reference sequence). There are 19 residues in the CDR3. With 5 bases clipped from V and 0 bases from J, the junction kept 12 bases outside the gene matches. CDR3 DNA: TGTGCCTGGCCCAGACCCGGGACTAGCGGGAGACCCTCCTACAATGAGCAGTTCTTC. Its translation: CAWPRPGTSGRPSYNEQFF. The whole variable domain, filled in from reference TRBV30 and TRBJ2-1, reads SQTIHQWPATLVQPVGSPLSLECTVEGTSNPNLYWYRQAAGRGLQLLFYSVGIGQISSEVPQNLSASRPQDRQFILSSKKLLLSDSGFYLCAWPRPGTSGRPSYNEQFFGPGTRLTVL.

The rearrangement uses TRBV19 and TRBJ2-1; tentative D call: TRBD2 (6 bases). The CDR3 loop spans 14 amino acids. Trimming removed 5 bases at V and 7 bases at J, with 15 bases between. Germline V gene sequence: CDR1 LNHDA, CDR2 SQIVND (reference sequence). CDR3 in DNA: TGTGCCAGTAGTTATGTGGTAGGGAGGAATGAGCAGTTCTTC. It encodes CASSYVVGRNEQFF.

The chain links TRBV5-6 to TRBJ2-3; D not certain. The CDR3 totals 14 residues. The germline CDR1 and CDR2 sequences are SGHDT and YYEEEE. The V and J ends lost 0 bases and 6 bases respectively, with 11 bases between them. The CDR3 DNA follows: TGTGCCAGCAGCTTGGTGGCCCCAAGGGATACGCAGTATTTT. Its protein is CASSLVAPRDTQYF.

The chain has TRBV19 and TRBJ2-7; 7 bases agree with TRBD1. The trim removed 5 bases at V and 0 bases at J, leaving 7 bases unmatched. Looked up from germline, CDR1 is LNHDA and CDR2 is SQIVND (reference sequence). The CDR3 spans 15 residues. CDR3 sequence: CASSLSGTASYEQYF. CDR3 nucleotides: TGTGCCAGTAGTCTCTCCGGGACAGCCTCCTACGAGCAGTACTTC.